This T cell receptor (beta chain) was found in a study of blood T cell repertoires in COVID-19 (dated by TCRdb to the early 2020s). Study-level background: Collaborator samples came from the United States, Italy and Spain and covered acute and convalescent phases of COVID-19. The material from the prospective study consisted of cDNA or gDNA derived from T cells, B-cell-depleted T cells, or PBMCs. The dataset comprised deeply sampled blood TCRbeta repertoires from subjects exposed to, actively infected with, or recovered from COVID-19. The repertoires were released in a freely available public database intended as a resource for research on the immune response to SARS-CoV-2. Samples were obtained from the ongoing ImmuneRACE study (first 160 participants) and from 1,200 or so subjects provided by 6 global collaborators. Sample metadata almost always included a de-identified subject ID, COVID-19 status, age in years and sex. Where available, HLA class I and class II types were taken from metadata supplied by the sample provider and were not determined by assay-based typing. Overall results and qualifications from the work: How much clinical and demographic metadata was included differed by source and by participant, and the metadata was provided uncurated.

TCRbeta CDR3 regions were amplified from genomic DNA using the immunoSEQ Assay, a bias-controlled multiplex PCR. The paper's processing steps were these. The number of nucleated cells in each sample was estimated from the amplification of reference gene primers within the assay. Sequence reads were collapsed and filtered to measure the absolute abundance of every unique TCRbeta CDR3 rearrangement. For each sample, productive Simpson clonality was calculated as the square root of Simpson's diversity index over productive rearrangements. TCRdb took over this immuneACCESS table, retaining in-frame rearrangements with V and J assigned. Such tables are incomplete; in checked studies, under half of the missing clones stem from an unresolved V gene, and the remainder is unexplained. Clone size and the V and J calls come from that table; the DNA yielded D and trimming. The sample table lists roughly 150,000 clones, 75% to 90% of them with a count of one. The ten most abundant clones make up about 11% of the sample.

The junction shows trimming of 6 bases on V and 4 bases on J, plus 13 bases between the germline ends. Including cysteine and phenylalanine, the CDR3 has 14 amino acids. The retained sequence is limited to the CDR3, 42 bases, with the frame set at the first base. Reading the germline V gene gives CDR1 MNHEY and CDR2 SVGAGI. Concerning this clone itself: Its antigen has not been determined. No much larger clone is present one base from it, and per-base qualities are unavailable.

The collaborating institutions used their own protocols to collect whole blood in K2EDTA tubes. For TCRbeta analysis, collaborator samples were shipped as frozen whole blood, as isolated PBMCs, or as DNA extracted from either sample type. Sequenced: peripheral blood. This chain is built from TRBV6-5 and TRBJ1-5; TRBD1 could be the D gene, as 6 bases match. The origin of this receptor is a woman older than 75 with acute or convalescent COVID-19. The nucleotide sequence is TGTGCCAGCAGGCCCGGGACAAGAAATCAGCCCCAGCATTTT. The encoded protein is CASRPGTRNQPQHF.